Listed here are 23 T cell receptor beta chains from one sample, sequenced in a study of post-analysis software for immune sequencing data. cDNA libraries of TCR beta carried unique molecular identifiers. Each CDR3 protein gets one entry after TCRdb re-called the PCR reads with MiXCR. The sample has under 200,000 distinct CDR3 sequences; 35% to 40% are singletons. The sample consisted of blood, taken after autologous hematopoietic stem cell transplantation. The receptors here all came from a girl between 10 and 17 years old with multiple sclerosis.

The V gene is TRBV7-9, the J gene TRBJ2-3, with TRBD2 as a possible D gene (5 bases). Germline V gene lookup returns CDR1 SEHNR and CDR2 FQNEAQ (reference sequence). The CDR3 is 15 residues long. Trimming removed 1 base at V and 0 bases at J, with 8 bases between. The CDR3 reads CASSLGESSTDTQYF. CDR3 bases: TGTGCCAGCAGCTTAGGGGAGTCGAGCACAGATACGCAGTATTTT.

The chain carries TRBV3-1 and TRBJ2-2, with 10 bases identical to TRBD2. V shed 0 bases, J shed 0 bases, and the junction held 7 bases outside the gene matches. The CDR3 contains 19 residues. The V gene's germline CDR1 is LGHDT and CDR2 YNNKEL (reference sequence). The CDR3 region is CASSQDLPGLASNTGELFF. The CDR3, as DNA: TGTGCCAGCAGCCAAGATTTACCGGGACTAGCGTCGAACACCGGGGAGCTGTTTTTT.

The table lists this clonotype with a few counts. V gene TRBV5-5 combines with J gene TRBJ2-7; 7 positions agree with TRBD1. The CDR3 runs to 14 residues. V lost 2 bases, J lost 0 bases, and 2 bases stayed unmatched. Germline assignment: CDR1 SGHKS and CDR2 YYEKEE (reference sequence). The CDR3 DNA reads TGTGCCAGCAGCTTAGAGGGGGCCTCCTACGAGCAGTACTTC. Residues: CASSLEGASYEQYF.

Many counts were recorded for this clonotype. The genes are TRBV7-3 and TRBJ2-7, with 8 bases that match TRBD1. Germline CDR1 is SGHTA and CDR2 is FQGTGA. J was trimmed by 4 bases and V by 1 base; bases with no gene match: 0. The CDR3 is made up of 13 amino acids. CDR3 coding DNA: TGTGCCAGCAGCTTAAGACAGGGGTACGAGCAGTACTTC. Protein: CASSLRQGYEQYF.

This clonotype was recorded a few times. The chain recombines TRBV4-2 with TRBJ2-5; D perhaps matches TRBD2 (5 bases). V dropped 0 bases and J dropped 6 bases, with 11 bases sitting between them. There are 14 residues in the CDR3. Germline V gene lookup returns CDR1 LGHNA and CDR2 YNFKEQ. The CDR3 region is CASSQDGELKTQYF. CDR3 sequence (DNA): TGTGCCAGCAGCCAAGATGGGGAGTTGAAGACCCAGTACTTC.

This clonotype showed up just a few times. CDR3 nucleotides: TGCAGCGTTGAAGGGACTAGCGGGAGTGACGGGGAGCTGTTTTTT. This sequence encodes CSVEGTSGSDGELFF. The chain has TRBV29-1 and TRBJ2-2; 13 bases are shared with TRBD2. This CDR3 is 15 amino acids long. Per the germline V gene, CDR1 is SQVTM and CDR2 is ANQGSEA. Unmatched junction bases numbered 3, after V lost 1 base and J lost 7 bases.

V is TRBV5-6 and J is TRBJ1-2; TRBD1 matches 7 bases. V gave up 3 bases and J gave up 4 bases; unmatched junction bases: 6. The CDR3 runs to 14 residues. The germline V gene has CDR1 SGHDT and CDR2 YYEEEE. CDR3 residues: CASSWVGQPYGYTF. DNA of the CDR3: TGTGCCAGCAGCTGGGTGGGACAGCCCTATGGCTACACCTTC.

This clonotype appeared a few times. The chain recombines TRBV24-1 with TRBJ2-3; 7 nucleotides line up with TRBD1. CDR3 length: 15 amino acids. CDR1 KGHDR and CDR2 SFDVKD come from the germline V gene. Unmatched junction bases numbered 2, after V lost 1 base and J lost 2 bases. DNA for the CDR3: TGTGCCACCAGTGATTTAGGGACAGACACAGATACGCAGTATTTT. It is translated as CATSDLGTDTDTQYF.

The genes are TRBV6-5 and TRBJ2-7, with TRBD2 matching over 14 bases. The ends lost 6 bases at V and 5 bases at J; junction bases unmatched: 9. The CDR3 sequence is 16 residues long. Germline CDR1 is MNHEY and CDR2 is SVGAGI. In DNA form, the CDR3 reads TGTGCCAGCAGGGGTCGGACTAGCGGGAGGAGGGACGAGCAGTACTTC. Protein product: CASRGRTSGRRDEQYF.

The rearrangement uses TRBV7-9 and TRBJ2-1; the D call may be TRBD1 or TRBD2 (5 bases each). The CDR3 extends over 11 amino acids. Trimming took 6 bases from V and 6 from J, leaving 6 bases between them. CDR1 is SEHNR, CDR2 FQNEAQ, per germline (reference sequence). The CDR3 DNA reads TGTGCCAGCAGGGGGACCAATGAGCAGTTCTTC. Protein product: CASRGTNEQFF.

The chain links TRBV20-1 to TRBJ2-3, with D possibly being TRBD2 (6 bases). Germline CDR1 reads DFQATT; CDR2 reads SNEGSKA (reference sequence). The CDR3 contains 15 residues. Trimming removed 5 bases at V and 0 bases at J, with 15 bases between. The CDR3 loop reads CSAGTLADSTDTQYF. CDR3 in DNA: TGCAGTGCTGGGACCTTAGCGGATAGCACAGATACGCAGTATTTT.

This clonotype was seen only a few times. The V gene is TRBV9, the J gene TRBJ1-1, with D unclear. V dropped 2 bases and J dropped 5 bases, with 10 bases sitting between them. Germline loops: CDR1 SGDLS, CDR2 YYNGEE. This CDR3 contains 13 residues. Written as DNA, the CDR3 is TGTGCCAGCAGCGTCGGTTCCGGTACTGAAGCTTTCTTT. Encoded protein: CASSVGSGTEAFF.

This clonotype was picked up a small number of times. This chain's CDR3 is CASTGRGGYGYTF. CDR3 in DNA: TGTGCCAGCACGGGGAGGGGAGGCTATGGCTACACCTTC. The V gene is TRBV6-5, the J gene TRBJ1-2; D may be TRBD1 (5 bases). The CDR3 is 13 residues long. The V gene lost 7 bases and the J gene lost 4 bases, with 13 bases spanning the gap. From germline, CDR1 is MNHEY and CDR2 SVGAGI.

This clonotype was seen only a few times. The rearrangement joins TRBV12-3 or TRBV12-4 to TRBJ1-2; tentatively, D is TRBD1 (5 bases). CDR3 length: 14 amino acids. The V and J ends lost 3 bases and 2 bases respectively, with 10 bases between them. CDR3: CASSFMGTNYGYTF. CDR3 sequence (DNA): TGTGCCAGCAGTTTCATGGGGACCAACTATGGCTACACCTTC.

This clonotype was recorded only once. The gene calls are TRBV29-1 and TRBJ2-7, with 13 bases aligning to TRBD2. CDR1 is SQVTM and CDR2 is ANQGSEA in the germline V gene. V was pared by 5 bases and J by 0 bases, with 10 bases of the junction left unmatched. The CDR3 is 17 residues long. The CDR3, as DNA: TGCAGCGTTTGGGGGACTAGCGGGGCCCAGAGCTCCTACGAGCAGTACTTC. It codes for CSVWGTSGAQSSYEQYF.

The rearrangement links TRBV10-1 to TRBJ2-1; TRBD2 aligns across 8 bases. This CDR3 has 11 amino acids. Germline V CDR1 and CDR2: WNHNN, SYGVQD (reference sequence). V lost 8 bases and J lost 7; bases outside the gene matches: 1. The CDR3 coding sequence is TGCGCCAGCCGCGGGGGGAATGAGCAGTTCTTC. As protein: CASRGGNEQFF.

CDR3 protein: CASSPRANEQFF. As DNA, the CDR3 is TGTGCCAGCAGCCCCCGAGCTAATGAGCAGTTCTTC. V usage is TRBV11-3 and J usage is TRBJ2-1; no clear D gene. The CDR3 has 12 residues. Trimming shortened V by 5 bases and J by 7 bases, and 9 bases separated the two germline ends. Germline values: CDR1 SGHNT, CDR2 YENEEA.

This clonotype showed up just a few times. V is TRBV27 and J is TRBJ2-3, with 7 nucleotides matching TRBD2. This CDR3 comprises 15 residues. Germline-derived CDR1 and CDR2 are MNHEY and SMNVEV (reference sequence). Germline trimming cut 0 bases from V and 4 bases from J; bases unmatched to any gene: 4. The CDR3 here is CASSLSAGVPDTQYF. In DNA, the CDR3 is TGTGCCAGCAGTTTATCGGCGGGAGTTCCAGATACGCAGTATTTT.

The CDR3 DNA follows: TGTGCCAGCACCGGCAAGTACGAGCAGTACTTC. Its protein is CASTGKYEQYF. The V call is TRBV6-5, the J call TRBJ2-7, with D hard to call. Germline V CDR1 and CDR2: MNHEY, SVGAGI. Deletions cut 7 bases from V and 4 bases from J, with 8 bases between. The CDR3 has 11 residues.

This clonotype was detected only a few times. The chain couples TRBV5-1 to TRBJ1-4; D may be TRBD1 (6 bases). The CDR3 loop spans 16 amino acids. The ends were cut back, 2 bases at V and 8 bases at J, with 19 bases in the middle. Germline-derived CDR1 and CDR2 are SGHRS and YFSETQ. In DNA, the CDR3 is TGCGCCAGCAGCTTCGGCACAGGGTTTAAGGACGAAAAACTGTTTTTT. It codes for CASSFGTGFKDEKLFF.

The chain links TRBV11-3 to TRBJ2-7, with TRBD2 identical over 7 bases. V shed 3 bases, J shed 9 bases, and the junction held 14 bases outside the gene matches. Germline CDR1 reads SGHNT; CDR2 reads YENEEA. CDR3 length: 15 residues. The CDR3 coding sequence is TGTGCCAGCAGCTTTAATAGCGGGTTGTACGAAGGGCAGTACTTC. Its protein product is CASSFNSGLYEGQYF. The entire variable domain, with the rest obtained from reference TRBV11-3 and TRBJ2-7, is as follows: EAGVVQSPRYKIIEKKQPVAFWCNPISGHNTLYWYLQNLGQGPELLIRYENEEAVDDSQLPKDRFSAERLKGVDSTLKIQPAELGDSAVYLCASSFNSGLYEGQYFGPGTRLTVT.

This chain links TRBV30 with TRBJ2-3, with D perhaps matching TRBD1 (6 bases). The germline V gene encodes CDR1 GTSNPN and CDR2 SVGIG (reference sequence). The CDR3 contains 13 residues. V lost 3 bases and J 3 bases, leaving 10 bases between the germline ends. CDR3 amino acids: CAWRVQGTDTQYF. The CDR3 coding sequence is TGTGCCTGGAGGGTACAGGGTACAGATACGCAGTATTTT.

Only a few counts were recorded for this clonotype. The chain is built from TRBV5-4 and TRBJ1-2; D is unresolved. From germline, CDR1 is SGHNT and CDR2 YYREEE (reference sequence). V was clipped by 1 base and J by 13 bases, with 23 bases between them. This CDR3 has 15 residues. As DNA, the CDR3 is TGTGCCAGCAGCTTGCTTAACAAGTTCGGAGAGAATCGCACCTTC. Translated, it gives CASSLLNKFGENRTF.